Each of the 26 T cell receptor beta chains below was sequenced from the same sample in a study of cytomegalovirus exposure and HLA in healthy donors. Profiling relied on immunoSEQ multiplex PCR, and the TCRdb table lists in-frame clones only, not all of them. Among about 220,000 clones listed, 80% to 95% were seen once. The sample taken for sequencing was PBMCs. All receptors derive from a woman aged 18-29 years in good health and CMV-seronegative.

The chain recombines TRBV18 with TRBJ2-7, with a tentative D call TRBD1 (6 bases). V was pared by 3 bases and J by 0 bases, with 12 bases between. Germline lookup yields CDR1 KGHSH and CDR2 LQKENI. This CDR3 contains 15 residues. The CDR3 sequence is CASSPGDTYSYEQYF. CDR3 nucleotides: TGTGCCAGCTCACCCGGGGACACCTACTCCTACGAGCAGTACTTC.

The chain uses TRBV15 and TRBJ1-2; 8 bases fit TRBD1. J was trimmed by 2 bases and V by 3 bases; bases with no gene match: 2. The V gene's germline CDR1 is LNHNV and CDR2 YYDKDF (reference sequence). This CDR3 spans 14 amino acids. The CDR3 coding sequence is TGTGCCACCAGCAGGACAGGGGTCAACTATGGCTACACCTTC. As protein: CATSRTGVNYGYTF.

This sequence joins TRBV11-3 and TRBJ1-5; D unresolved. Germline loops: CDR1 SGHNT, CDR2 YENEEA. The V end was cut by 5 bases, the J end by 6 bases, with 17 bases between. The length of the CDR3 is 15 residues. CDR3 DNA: TGTGCCAGCAGCCTAATTTACGGGATTGGTCAGCCCCAGCATTTT. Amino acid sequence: CASSLIYGIGQPQHF.

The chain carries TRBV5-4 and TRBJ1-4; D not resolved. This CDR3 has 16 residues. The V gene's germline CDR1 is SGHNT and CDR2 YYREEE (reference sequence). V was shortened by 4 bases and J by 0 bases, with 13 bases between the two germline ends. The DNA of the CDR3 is TGTGCCAGCAGCCAAACCCGAAGCGCAACTAATGAAAAACTGTTTTTT. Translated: CASSQTRSATNEKLFF.

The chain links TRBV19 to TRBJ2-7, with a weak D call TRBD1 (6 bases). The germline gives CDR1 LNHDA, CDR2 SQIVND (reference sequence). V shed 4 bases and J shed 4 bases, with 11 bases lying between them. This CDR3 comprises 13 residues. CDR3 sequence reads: CASSTRTAYEQYF. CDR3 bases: TGTGCCAGTAGTACACGGACAGCGTACGAGCAGTACTTC.

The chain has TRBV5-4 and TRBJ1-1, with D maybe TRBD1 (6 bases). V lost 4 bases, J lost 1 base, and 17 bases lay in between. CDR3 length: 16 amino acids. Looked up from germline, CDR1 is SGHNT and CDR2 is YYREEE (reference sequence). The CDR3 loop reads CASSIPSQGRNTEAFF. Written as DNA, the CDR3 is TGTGCCAGCAGCATCCCCTCACAGGGACGGAACACTGAAGCTTTCTTT.

The CDR3 DNA reads as TGTGCCAGCTCACCGGACAGGCCGTTGGAAAAACTGTTTTTT. Translation: CASSPDRPLEKLFF. This chain connects TRBV18 to TRBJ1-4, with 7 bases identical to TRBD1. With V trimmed by 3 bases and J by 8 bases, 6 bases remained unmatched. The CDR3 contains 14 residues. Germline V gene data show CDR1 as KGHSH and CDR2 as LQKENI. The full variable domain, its missing parts supplied by reference TRBV18 and TRBJ1-4, is NAGVMQNPRHLVRRRGQEARLRCSPMKGHSHVYWYRQLPEEGLKFMVYLQKENIIDESGMPKERFSAEFPKEGPSILRIQQVVRGDSAAYFCASSPDRPLEKLFFGSGTQLSVL.

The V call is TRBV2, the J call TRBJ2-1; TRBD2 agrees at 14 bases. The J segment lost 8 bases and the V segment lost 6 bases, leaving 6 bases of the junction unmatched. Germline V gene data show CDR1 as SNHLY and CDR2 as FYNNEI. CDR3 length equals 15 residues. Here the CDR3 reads CASRGGLAGAYEQFF. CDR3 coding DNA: TGTGCCAGCAGGGGGGGACTAGCGGGAGCCTATGAGCAGTTCTTC.

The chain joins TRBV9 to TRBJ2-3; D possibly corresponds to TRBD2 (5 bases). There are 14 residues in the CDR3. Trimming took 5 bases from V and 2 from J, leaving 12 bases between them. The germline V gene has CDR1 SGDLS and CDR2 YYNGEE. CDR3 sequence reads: CASSLARNTDTQYF. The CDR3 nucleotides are TGTGCCAGCAGTTTAGCGCGGAACACAGATACGCAGTATTTT.

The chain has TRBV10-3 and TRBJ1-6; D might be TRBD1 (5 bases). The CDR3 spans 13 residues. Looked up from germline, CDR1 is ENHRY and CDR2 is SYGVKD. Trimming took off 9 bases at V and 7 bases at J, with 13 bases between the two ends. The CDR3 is CAIQGSVNSPLHF. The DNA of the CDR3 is TGTGCCATTCAGGGTTCGGTAAATTCACCCCTCCACTTT.

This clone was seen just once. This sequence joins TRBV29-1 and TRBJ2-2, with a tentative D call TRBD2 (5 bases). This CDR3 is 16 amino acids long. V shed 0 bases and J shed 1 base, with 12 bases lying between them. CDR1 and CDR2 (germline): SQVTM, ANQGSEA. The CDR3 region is CSVEDRVRGNTGELFF. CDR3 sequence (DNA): TGCAGCGTTGAAGATCGGGTCCGGGGGAACACCGGGGAGCTGTTTTTT.

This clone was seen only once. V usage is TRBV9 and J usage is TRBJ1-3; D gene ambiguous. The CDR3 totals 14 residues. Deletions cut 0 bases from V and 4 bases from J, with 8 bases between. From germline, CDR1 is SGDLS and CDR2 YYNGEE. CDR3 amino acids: CASSVDSSGNTIYF. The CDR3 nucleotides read TGTGCCAGCAGCGTAGATTCTTCGGGAAACACCATATATTTT. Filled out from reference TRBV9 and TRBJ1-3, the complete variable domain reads DSGVTQTPKHLITATGQRVTLRCSPRSGDLSVYWYQQSLDQGLQFLIQYYNGEERAKGNILERFSAQQFPDLHSELNLSSLELGDSALYFCASSVDSSGNTIYFGEGSWLTVV.

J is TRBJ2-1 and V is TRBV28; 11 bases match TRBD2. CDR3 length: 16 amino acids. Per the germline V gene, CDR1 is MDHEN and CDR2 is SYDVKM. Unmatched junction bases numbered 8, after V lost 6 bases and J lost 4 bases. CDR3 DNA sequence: TGTGCCAGCAGCTATCTAGCGGGAGGTCAATACAATGAGCAGTTCTTC. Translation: CASSYLAGGQYNEQFF.

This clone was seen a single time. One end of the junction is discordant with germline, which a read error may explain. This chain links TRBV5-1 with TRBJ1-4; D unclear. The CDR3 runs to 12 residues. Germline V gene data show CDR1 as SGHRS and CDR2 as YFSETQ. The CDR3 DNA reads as TGCGCCAGCAACTTGCATGTGGAAAAACTGTTTTTT. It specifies CASNLHVEKLFF.

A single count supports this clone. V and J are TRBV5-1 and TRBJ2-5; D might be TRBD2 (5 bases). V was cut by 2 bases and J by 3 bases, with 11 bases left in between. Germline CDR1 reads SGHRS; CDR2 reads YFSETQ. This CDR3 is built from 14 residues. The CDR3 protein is CASSFGGGEETQYF. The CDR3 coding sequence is TGCGCCAGCAGCTTTGGAGGTGGGGAAGAGACCCAGTACTTC.

The CDR3 spells CASAGTPRTNYGYTF. The CDR3 nucleotides are TGTGCTAGTGCCGGGACACCTAGAACTAACTATGGCTACACCTTC. The chain couples TRBV12-5 to TRBJ1-2; TRBD1 might be the D (6 bases). This CDR3 is 15 amino acids long. V was pared by 7 bases and J by 0 bases, with 15 bases between. CDR1 and CDR2 (germline): LGHNT, FRNRAP.

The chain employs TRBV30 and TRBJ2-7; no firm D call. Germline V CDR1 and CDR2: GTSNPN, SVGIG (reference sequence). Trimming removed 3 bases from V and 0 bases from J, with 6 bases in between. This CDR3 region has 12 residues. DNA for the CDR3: TGTGCCTGGAGCCCGAGCTCCTACGAGCAGTACTTC. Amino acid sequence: CAWSPSSYEQYF.

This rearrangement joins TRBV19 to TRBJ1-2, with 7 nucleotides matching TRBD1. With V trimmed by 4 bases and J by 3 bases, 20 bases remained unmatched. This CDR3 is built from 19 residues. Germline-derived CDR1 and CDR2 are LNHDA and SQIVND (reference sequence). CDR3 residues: CASSTPRGATTGVDYGYTF. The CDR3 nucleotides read TGTGCCAGTAGTACACCCAGGGGGGCTACCACTGGGGTTGACTATGGCTACACCTTC.

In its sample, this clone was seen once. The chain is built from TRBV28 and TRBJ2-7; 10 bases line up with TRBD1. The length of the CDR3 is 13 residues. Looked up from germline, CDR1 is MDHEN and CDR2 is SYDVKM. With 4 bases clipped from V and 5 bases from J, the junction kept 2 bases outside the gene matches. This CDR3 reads CASSSGTGDEQYF. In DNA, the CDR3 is TGTGCCAGCAGTTCGGGGACAGGGGACGAGCAGTACTTC.

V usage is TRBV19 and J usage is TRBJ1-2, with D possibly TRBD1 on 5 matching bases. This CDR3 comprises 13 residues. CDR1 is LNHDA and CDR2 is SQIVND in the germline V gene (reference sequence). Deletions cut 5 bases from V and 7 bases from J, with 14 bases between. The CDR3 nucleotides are TGTGCCAGTAGTGCCGGGGGGGTTGGTGGCTACACCTTC. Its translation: CASSAGGVGGYTF.

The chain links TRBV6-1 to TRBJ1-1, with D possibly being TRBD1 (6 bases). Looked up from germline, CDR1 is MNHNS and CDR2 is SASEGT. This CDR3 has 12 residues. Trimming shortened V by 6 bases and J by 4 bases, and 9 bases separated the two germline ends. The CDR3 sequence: CASSLRGTEAFF. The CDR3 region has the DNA TGTGCCAGCAGCCTCAGGGGCACTGAAGCTTTCTTT.

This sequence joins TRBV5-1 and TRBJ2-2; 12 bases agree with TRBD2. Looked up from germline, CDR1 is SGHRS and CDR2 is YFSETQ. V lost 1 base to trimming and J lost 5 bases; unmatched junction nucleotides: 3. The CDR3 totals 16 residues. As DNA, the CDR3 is TGCGCCAGCAGCTTGCTAGCGGGAGGGAGAACCGGGGAGCTGTTTTTT. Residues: CASSLLAGGRTGELFF.

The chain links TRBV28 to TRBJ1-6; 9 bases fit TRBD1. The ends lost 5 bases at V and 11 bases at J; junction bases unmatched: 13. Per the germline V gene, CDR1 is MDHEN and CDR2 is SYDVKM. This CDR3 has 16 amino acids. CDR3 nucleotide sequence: TGTGCCAGCAGTCCGAGGACAGGGGATGGGAGGCCACCCCTCCACTTT. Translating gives CASSPRTGDGRPPLHF.

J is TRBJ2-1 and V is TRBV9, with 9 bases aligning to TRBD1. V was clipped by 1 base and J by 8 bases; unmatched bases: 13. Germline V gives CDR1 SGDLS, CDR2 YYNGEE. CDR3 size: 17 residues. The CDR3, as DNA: TGTGCCAGCAGCGTACCGTTTGCTGACAGGGGGGGACATGAGCAGTTCTTC. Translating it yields CASSVPFADRGGHEQFF.

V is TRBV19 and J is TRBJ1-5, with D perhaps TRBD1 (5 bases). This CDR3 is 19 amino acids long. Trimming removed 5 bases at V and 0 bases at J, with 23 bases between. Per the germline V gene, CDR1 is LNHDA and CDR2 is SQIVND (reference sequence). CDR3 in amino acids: CASSLFLVQAVYSNQPQHF. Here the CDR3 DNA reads TGTGCCAGTAGTCTCTTTCTTGTACAGGCTGTCTATAGCAATCAGCCCCAGCATTTT.

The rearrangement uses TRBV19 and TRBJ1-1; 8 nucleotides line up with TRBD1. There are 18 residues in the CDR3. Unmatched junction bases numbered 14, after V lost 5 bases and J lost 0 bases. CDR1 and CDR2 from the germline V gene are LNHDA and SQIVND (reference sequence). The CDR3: CASSVTLQGGLMNTEAFF. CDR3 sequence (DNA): TGTGCCAGTAGTGTTACCTTACAGGGGGGGCTCATGAACACTGAAGCTTTCTTT.